These 20 T cell receptor beta chains came from one sample sequenced in a study of vaccination and CD4 T cells after COVID-19. Treatment reported: roughly 10-day PBMC culture with coronavirus spike peptide pools or control peptides (ViraFEST assay). Sequencing of the DNA from cultured CD4+ T cells was carried out with the Oncomine TCR Beta short-read assay. In TCRdb, the PCR reads were re-called with MiXCR into one record per CDR3 protein. The sample consists of roughly 14,000 distinct CDR3 sequences, around two fifths of them appearing once. Their recognized antigens are unknown. The sequenced material came from CD4+ T cells from blood, cultured in vitro. The source is a human donor who had recovered from COVID-19.

The V and J genes are TRBV6-5 and TRBJ1-6; no clear D. The germline V gene encodes CDR1 MNHEY and CDR2 SVGAGI. V gave up 2 bases and J gave up 0 bases, with 2 bases separating them. The CDR3 length is 14 residues. The CDR3 nucleotides are TGTGCCAGCAGTTACAGCTCCTATAATTCACCCCTCCACTTT. Encoded protein: CASSYSSYNSPLHF.

The J gene is TRBJ1-3, the V gene TRBV12-3 or TRBV12-4; D is perhaps TRBD1 (6 bases). With 8 bases removed from V and 4 bases from J, the gap between germline ends came to 12 bases. The CDR3 is 13 amino acids. This CDR3 reads CASCRGQGNTIYF. For the CDR3, the DNA is TGTGCCAGCTGCAGGGGCCAGGGAAACACCATATATTTT.

This clonotype was picked up a small number of times. The rearrangement uses TRBV14 and TRBJ2-3, with D unresolved. V lost 4 bases and J lost 6, with 8 bases in between. The CDR3 sequence is 12 residues long. Germline V gene data show CDR1 as SGHDN and CDR2 as FVKESK. CDR3 DNA: TGTGCCAGCAGCCCGTCGTGGGATACGCAGTATTTT. This encodes CASSPSWDTQYF. Using reference TRBV14 and TRBJ2-3 for the parts outside the CDR3, the full variable domain is EAGVTQFPSHSVIEKGQTVTLRCDPISGHDNLYWYRRVMGKEIKFLLHFVKESKQDESGMPNNRFLAERTGGTYSTLKVQPAELEDSGVYFCASSPSWDTQYFGPGTRLTVL.

V usage is TRBV18 and J usage is TRBJ2-5; D is uncertain. Per the germline V gene, CDR1 is KGHSH and CDR2 is LQKENI. The CDR3 spans 14 residues. The germline V and J ends were trimmed by 1 base and 5 bases, with 11 bases remaining between them. The CDR3, as DNA: TGTGCCAGCTCACCACGGGCACAGCAGGAGACCCAGTACTTC. This encodes CASSPRAQQETQYF. Together with reference TRBV18 and TRBJ2-5, the CDR3 gives the full variable domain: NAGVMQNPRHLVRRRGQEARLRCSPMKGHSHVYWYRQLPEEGLKFMVYLQKENIIDESGMPKERFSAEFPKEGPSILRIQQVVRGDSAAYFCASSPRAQQETQYFGPGTRLLVL.

The chain has TRBV5-1 and TRBJ2-5; TRBD1 matches at 11 bases. CDR1 is SGHRS and CDR2 is YFSETQ in the germline V gene. The ends lost 4 bases at V and 5 bases at J; junction bases unmatched: 4. The CDR3 has 14 residues. The CDR3 protein is CASSGGTGGETQYF. The CDR3 DNA reads TGCGCCAGCAGCGGCGGGACAGGGGGGGAGACCCAGTACTTC.

The rearrangement links TRBV7-9 to TRBJ1-2, with unresolved D. The germline V gene has CDR1 SEHNR and CDR2 FQNEAQ (reference sequence). This CDR3 is 13 amino acids long. With 4 bases removed from V and 2 bases from J, the gap between germline ends came to 8 bases. The CDR3 nucleotides read TGTGCCAGCAGCTATGAGACAAACTATGGCTACACCTTC. Protein product: CASSYETNYGYTF.

This clonotype has a handful of counts. This chain links TRBV27 with TRBJ1-6; 9 bases match TRBD1. The CDR3 totals 15 residues. Germline V gives CDR1 MNHEY, CDR2 SMNVEV (reference sequence). Trimming cost V 6 bases and J 12 bases; bases outside gene matches: 12. CDR3 coding DNA: TGTGCCAGCAGACTAACAGGACAGGGGACGGGACCCCTCCACTTT. This sequence encodes CASRLTGQGTGPLHF.

The chain links TRBV7-8 to TRBJ1-2; 8 positions agree with TRBD1. The ends lost 2 bases at V and 8 bases at J; junction bases unmatched: 16. The V gene's germline CDR1 is SGHVS and CDR2 FQNEAQ. The CDR3 covers 17 residues. CDR3 sequence (DNA): TGTGCCAGCAGCTTACTGAGGACAGGGAGTTCCTATGGAGGCTACACCTTC. Encoded protein: CASSLLRTGSSYGGYTF. The whole variable domain, remainder taken from reference TRBV7-8 and TRBJ1-2, is GAGVSQSPRYKVAKRGQDVALRCDPISGHVSLFWYQQALGQGPEFLTYFQNEAQLDKSGLPSDRFFAERPEGSVSTLKIQRTQQEDSAVYLCASSLLRTGSSYGGYTFGSGTRLTVV.

J is TRBJ2-1 and V is TRBV6-7; D is uncertain. TRBV6-7 is placed among ORFs of uncertain function. Trimming left V 3 bases short and J 4 bases short, with 16 bases between. This CDR3 is 16 amino acids long. The CDR3 region is CASSYYAPPDYNEQFF. The CDR3, as DNA: TGTGCCAGCAGTTATTACGCCCCCCCGGATTACAATGAGCAGTTCTTC.

The rearrangement joins TRBV5-1 to TRBJ1-6; D is perhaps TRBD1 (5 bases). The length of the CDR3 is 14 residues. Trimming cost V 4 bases and J 8 bases, with 13 bases left between them. Germline CDR1 and CDR2: SGHRS and YFSETQ. The CDR3 region is CASSTDSLYSPLHF. The CDR3 nucleotides read TGCGCCAGCAGCACCGACAGTCTTTATTCACCCCTCCACTTT.

The rearrangement links TRBV24-1 to TRBJ2-5, with 10 nucleotides matching TRBD1. The germline gives CDR1 KGHDR, CDR2 SFDVKD. This CDR3 is 17 amino acids long. The V segment lost 4 bases and the J segment 5 bases; nucleotides outside the gene matches: 12. The CDR3 DNA reads TGTGCCACCAGTGACCCCGGGACAGGGGATTGGGAGGAGACCCAGTACTTC. This gives the protein CATSDPGTGDWEETQYF.

This clonotype has a handful of counts. The chain combines TRBV5-1 with TRBJ1-2, with a weak D call TRBD1 (6 bases). This CDR3 comprises 14 residues. Germline-derived CDR1 and CDR2 are SGHRS and YFSETQ. V was cut by 4 bases and J by 4 bases, with 14 bases left in between. This chain's CDR3 is CASSRRQEPYGYTF. The CDR3 nucleotides read TGCGCCAGCAGCCGAAGACAGGAACCCTATGGCTACACCTTC.

This clonotype was observed a few times. This chain links TRBV11-2 with TRBJ1-2, with D unclear. This CDR3 spans 12 amino acids. The germline V gene encodes CDR1 SGHAT and CDR2 FQNNGV. Between the trimmed V and J ends, which lost 6 bases and 0 bases, there was a span of 5 bases. CDR3 sequence: CASRGANYGYTF. The CDR3 coding sequence is TGTGCCAGCAGAGGTGCTAACTATGGCTACACCTTC. Drawing the rest from reference TRBV11-2 and TRBJ1-2, the complete variable domain is EAGVAQSPRYKIIEKRQSVAFWCNPISGHATLYWYQQILGQGPKLLIQFQNNGVVDDSQLPKDRFSAERLKGVDSTLKIQPAKLEDSAVYLCASRGANYGYTFGSGTRLTVV.

This clonotype appeared a few times. For the CDR3, the DNA is TGTGCCAGCAGCTTAGAGACGGGGGCGGTGGGCACTGAAGCTTTCTTT. Protein sequence: CASSLETGAVGTEAFF. The genes are TRBV7-8 and TRBJ1-1; maybe TRBD1 (6 bases). This CDR3 is 16 amino acids long. Germline V gives CDR1 SGHVS, CDR2 FQNEAQ. V lost 1 base and J 4 bases, leaving 16 bases between the germline ends.

This clonotype came up once. V is TRBV5-4 and J is TRBJ2-5; 9 bases are a match to TRBD2. The germline V gene encodes CDR1 SGHNT and CDR2 YYREEE (reference sequence). This CDR3 spans 16 amino acids. With 0 bases clipped from V and 5 bases from J, the junction kept 8 bases outside the gene matches. The CDR3 DNA reads as TGTGCCAGCAGCTTGGTTTCGGGACTAGCACGGGAGACCCAGTACTTC. Translated, it gives CASSLVSGLARETQYF.

The chain uses TRBV25-1 and TRBJ1-5; 12 bases are a match to TRBD1. The CDR3 is 16 amino acids. Germline V gene data show CDR1 as MGHDK and CDR2 as SYGVNS. J was trimmed by 6 bases and V by 1 base; bases with no gene match: 4. CDR3 sequence (DNA): TGTGCCAGCAGTGAATCGTTGGGACAGGGGGCTCAGCCCCAGCATTTT. This encodes CASSESLGQGAQPQHF.

In this sample, this clonotype turned up a few times. The V gene is TRBV6-2 or TRBV6-3, the J gene TRBJ2-3; 14 bases align to TRBD2. V dropped 9 bases and J dropped 2; count of bases not matched to a gene: 7. CDR3 size: 16 residues. Germline CDR1 and CDR2: MNHEY and SVGEGT. CDR3 residues: CASGTSGRGATDTQYF. CDR3 DNA: TGTGCCAGTGGGACTAGCGGGAGAGGGGCCACAGATACGCAGTATTTT.

V gene TRBV30 combines with J gene TRBJ2-3; possibly TRBD1 for D (5 bases). V was cut by 2 bases and J by 15 bases, with 18 bases left in between. The CDR3 length is 12 residues. The germline gives CDR1 GTSNPN, CDR2 SVGIG (reference sequence). This chain's CDR3 is CAWSNQGRRQYF. The DNA of the CDR3 is TGTGCCTGGAGTAACCAGGGTAGAAGGCAATATTTT.

The chain joins TRBV4-3 to TRBJ1-3; D unresolved. This CDR3 spans 16 amino acids. Trimming left V 0 bases short and J 0 bases short, with 9 bases between. Germline V CDR1 and CDR2: LGHNA, YSLEER. Here the CDR3 reads CASSQDLPSSGNTIYF. The CDR3 bases are TGCGCCAGCAGCCAAGATCTCCCGAGCTCTGGAAACACCATATATTTT.

This chain joins TRBV20-1 and TRBJ2-3, with 9 bases identical to TRBD2. The CDR3 runs 16 residues. CDR1 and CDR2 (germline): DFQATT, SNEGSKA (reference sequence). V gave up 6 bases and J gave up 3 bases; unmatched junction bases: 13. The CDR3 loop reads CSANHPGLAGTDTQYF. The CDR3, as DNA: TGCAGTGCCAATCACCCGGGGCTAGCGGGGACAGATACGCAGTATTTT.